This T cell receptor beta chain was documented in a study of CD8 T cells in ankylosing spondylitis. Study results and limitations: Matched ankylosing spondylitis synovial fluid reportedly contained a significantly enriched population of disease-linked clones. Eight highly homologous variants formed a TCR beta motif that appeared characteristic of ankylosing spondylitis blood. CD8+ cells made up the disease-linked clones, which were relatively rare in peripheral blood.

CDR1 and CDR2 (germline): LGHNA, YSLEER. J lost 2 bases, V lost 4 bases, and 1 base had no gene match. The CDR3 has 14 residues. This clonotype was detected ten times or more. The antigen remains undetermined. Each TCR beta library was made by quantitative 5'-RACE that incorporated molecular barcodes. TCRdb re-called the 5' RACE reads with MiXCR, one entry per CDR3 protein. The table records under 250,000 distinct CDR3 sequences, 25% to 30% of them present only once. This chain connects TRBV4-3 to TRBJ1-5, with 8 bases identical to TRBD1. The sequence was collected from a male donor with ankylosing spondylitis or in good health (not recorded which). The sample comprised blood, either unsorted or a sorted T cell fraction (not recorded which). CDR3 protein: CASSLDRGNQPQHF. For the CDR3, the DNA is TGCGCCAGCAGCCTGGACAGGGGCAATCAGCCCCAGCATTTT.